What follows are 26 T cell receptor beta chains derived from one specimen sequenced in a study of shared clonotypes between healthy human individuals (dated by TCRdb to the early 2020s). The library was made by the immunoSEQ multiplex PCR assay. As stored in TCRdb, this immuneACCESS dataset retains in-frame rearrangements with V and J assigned. A fraction of the clones does not appear; measured against another copy, unresolved V genes explain less than half of the discrepancy, and the remainder lacks a known reason. The sample profile shows a few hundred thousand clones; about nine tenths of them were found once. Roughly 15% of the sample is held by the ten biggest clonotypes. Material for sequencing was memory CD8+ T cells sorted from blood. The sample's cell subset or site label is to be understood as: CD45RO+ cells pooled with CCR7-negative TemRA cells. The receptors shown here come from a man younger than 35 in good health.

This chain links TRBV27 with TRBJ2-7, with 7 bases fitting TRBD1. The V segment lost 4 bases and the J segment 2 bases; nucleotides outside the gene matches: 11. Germline CDR1 reads MNHEY; CDR2 reads SMNVEV (reference sequence). This CDR3 comprises 16 residues. CDR3 loop: CASSWVGRTGTYEQYF. The CDR3, as DNA: TGTGCCAGCAGTTGGGTCGGGCGGACAGGCACCTACGAGCAGTACTTC.

This clone was seen only once. The CDR3 sequence: CASSLAADYEQYF. The CDR3 DNA reads as TGTGCCAGCAGCTTGGCAGCGGACTACGAGCAGTACTTC. This sequence joins TRBV5-4 and TRBJ2-7, with a weak D call TRBD2 (5 bases). Germline V gene sequence: CDR1 SGHNT, CDR2 YYREEE (reference sequence). Trimming took off 0 bases at V and 3 bases at J, with 7 bases between the two ends. The CDR3 consists of 13 residues.

This clone has a single count. This chain uses TRBV7-8 with TRBJ1-1; D gene ambiguous. There are 14 residues in the CDR3. Per germline, CDR1 SGHVS and CDR2 FQNEAQ. V was cut by 1 base and J by 0 bases, with 6 bases left in between. CDR3 bases: TGTGCCAGCAGCTTAGAACGTCTGAACACTGAAGCTTTCTTT. It yields the protein CASSLERLNTEAFF. The full variable domain, with the rest looked up from reference TRBV7-8 and TRBJ1-1, is GAGVSQSPRYKVAKRGQDVALRCDPISGHVSLFWYQQALGQGPEFLTYFQNEAQLDKSGLPSDRFFAERPEGSVSTLKIQRTQQEDSAVYLCASSLERLNTEAFFGQGTRLTVV.

This chain uses TRBV18 with TRBJ2-7; no clear D. V lost 4 bases, J lost 1 base, and 14 bases lay in between. The CDR3 is made up of 15 amino acids. The germline V gene encodes CDR1 KGHSH and CDR2 LQKENI. The CDR3 loop reads CASSLAASSSYEQYF. The CDR3 nucleotides are TGTGCCAGCTCACTCGCCGCGTCTTCATCCTACGAGCAGTACTTC. Together with reference TRBV18 and TRBJ2-7, the CDR3 gives the full variable domain: NAGVMQNPRHLVRRRGQEARLRCSPMKGHSHVYWYRQLPEEGLKFMVYLQKENIIDESGMPKERFSAEFPKEGPSILRIQQVVRGDSAAYFCASSLAASSSYEQYFGPGTRLTVT.

The genes are TRBV13 and TRBJ2-1, with 13 bases aligning to TRBD2. Germline loops: CDR1 PRHDT, CDR2 FYEKMQ (reference sequence). The CDR3 length is 15 residues. With V trimmed by 4 bases and J by 4 bases, 1 base remained unmatched. The chain's CDR3 is CASSSGLAGYNEQFF. The DNA of the CDR3 is TGTGCCAGCAGCTCGGGACTAGCGGGGTACAATGAGCAGTTCTTC. Variable domain in full (rest from reference TRBV13 and TRBJ2-1): AAGVIQSPRHLIKEKRETATLKCYPIPRHDTVYWYQQGPGQDPQFLISFYEKMQSDKGSIPDRFSAQQFSDYHSELNMSSLELGDSALYFCASSSGLAGYNEQFFGPGTRLTVL.

In this sample, this clone turned up a few times. V usage is TRBV27 and J usage is TRBJ2-5; D is unclear. The CDR3 runs 14 residues. The V gene lost 0 bases and the J gene lost 5 bases, with 10 bases spanning the gap. The V gene's germline CDR1 is MNHEY and CDR2 SMNVEV (reference sequence). Here the CDR3 DNA reads TGTGCCAGCAGTTTATCGGGCAGTTTGGAGACCCAGTACTTC. Protein sequence: CASSLSGSLETQYF.

The chain recombines TRBV5-4 with TRBJ2-7; 10 bases are a match to TRBD1. Germline V gene lookup returns CDR1 SGHNT and CDR2 YYREEE (reference sequence). The length of the CDR3 is 17 residues. V lost 0 bases to trimming and J lost 4 bases; unmatched junction nucleotides: 10. The CDR3 reads CASSLGASGTGVYEQYF. In nucleotides, the CDR3 is TGTGCCAGCAGCTTGGGGGCCTCCGGGACAGGGGTTTACGAGCAGTACTTC.

V is TRBV7-9 and J is TRBJ2-5, with D possibly called TRBD1 or TRBD2 (5 bases each). The CDR3 is 13 amino acids. Trimming took off 5 bases at V and 3 bases at J, with 10 bases between the two ends. CDR1 is SEHNR and CDR2 is FQNEAQ in the germline V gene (reference sequence). This CDR3 is CASSTGTEETQYF. CDR3 DNA: TGTGCCAGCAGCACCGGGACCGAAGAGACCCAGTACTTC.

A remark on this clone: At the DNA level, this CDR3 is encoded by other sequences in the same sample as well. J is TRBJ2-7 and V is TRBV2; 7 nucleotides match TRBD2. Germline CDR1 and CDR2: SNHLY and FYNNEI. J gave up 3 bases and V 4 bases, and 0 bases lay outside the gene matches. CDR3 size: 12 residues. The CDR3 is CASSGGSYEQYF. The CDR3 DNA sequence: TGTGCCAGCAGTGGCGGGAGCTACGAGCAGTACTTC.

This clone was seen only a few times. This chain connects TRBV4-1 to TRBJ2-2, with D hard to call. The germline V and J ends were trimmed by 0 bases and 1 base, with 6 bases remaining between them. This CDR3 is 15 amino acids long. The germline V gene encodes CDR1 MGHRA and CDR2 YSYEKL. CDR3 sequence (DNA): TGCGCCAGCAGCCAAGAAATCCTGAACACCGGGGAGCTGTTTTTT. It translates to CASSQEILNTGELFF.

The V gene is TRBV5-1, the J gene TRBJ2-7, with a weak D call TRBD2 (6 bases). This CDR3 comprises 13 residues. CDR1 SGHRS and CDR2 YFSETQ come from the germline V gene. V was trimmed by 4 bases and J by 2 bases, leaving 10 bases between them. CDR3 sequence: CASSTGLAYEQYF. The CDR3 region has the DNA TGCGCCAGCAGCACGGGACTCGCCTACGAGCAGTACTTC. The variable domain in full, with the rest retrieved from reference TRBV5-1 and TRBJ2-7, is KAGVTQTPRYLIKTRGQQVTLSCSPISGHRSVSWYQQTPGQGLQFLFEYFSETQRNKGNFPGRFSGRQFSNSRSEMNVSTLELGDSALYLCASSTGLAYEQYFGPGTRLTVT.

The chain carries TRBV6-1 and TRBJ2-7, with a tentative D call TRBD1 (7 bases). The CDR3 sequence is 15 residues long. V dropped 5 bases and J dropped 7 bases, with 21 bases sitting between them. The germline gives CDR1 MNHNS, CDR2 SASEGT. CDR3 nucleotides: TGTGCCAGCAGTCGGAGGGGGCAGGGGATCCGGGAGCAGTACTTC. It encodes CASSRRGQGIREQYF.

The V gene is TRBV11-1, the J gene TRBJ2-7, with a weak D call TRBD2 (5 bases). The CDR3 runs 15 residues. V was cut by 5 bases and J by 0 bases, with 14 bases left in between. CDR1 and CDR2 (germline): SGHAT, FQDESV (reference sequence). CDR3 protein: CASSPEGGPSYEQYF. DNA for the CDR3: TGTGCCAGCAGCCCAGAAGGCGGGCCCTCCTACGAGCAGTACTTC.

The chain recombines TRBV7-9 with TRBJ2-7; D tentatively fits TRBD1 or TRBD2 (5 bases each). Germline V gene sequence: CDR1 SEHNR, CDR2 FQNEAQ (reference sequence). The V end was cut by 4 bases, the J end by 5 bases, with 12 bases between. This CDR3 spans 13 amino acids. For the CDR3, the DNA is TGTGCCAGCAGCTCCGGGGACGAGGACGAGCAGTACTTC. It specifies CASSSGDEDEQYF.

The chain is built from TRBV5-4 and TRBJ2-7; D possibly corresponds to TRBD1 (6 bases). V shed 0 bases and J shed 2 bases, with 9 bases lying between them. The CDR3 runs to 14 residues. In germline, CDR1 is SGHNT, CDR2 YYREEE (reference sequence). CDR3 in DNA: TGTGCCAGCAGCTTGGACAGGGACCCCTACGAGCAGTACTTC. It codes for CASSLDRDPYEQYF.

J is TRBJ2-7 and V is TRBV5-1; 8 nucleotides line up with TRBD2. Looked up from germline, CDR1 is SGHRS and CDR2 is YFSETQ. This CDR3 contains 14 residues. V was pared by 6 bases and J by 4 bases, with 9 bases of the junction left unmatched. CDR3 loop: CASMVTAGVYEQYF. DNA for the CDR3: TGCGCCAGCATGGTTACAGCGGGAGTATACGAGCAGTACTTC.

A word on this clone: One end of the junction varies from germline; a read error may be responsible. The V gene is TRBV6-5, the J gene TRBJ2-7; 12 bases map to TRBD1. The CDR3 has 14 residues. Germline values: CDR1 MNHEY, CDR2 SVGAGI. CDR3 residues: CAISEGQGAYEQYF. Written as DNA, the CDR3 is TGTGCCATCAGTGAGGGACAGGGGGCATACGAGCAGTACTTC.

This sequence joins TRBV5-4 and TRBJ2-1; D is tentatively TRBD1 or TRBD2 (5 bases each). There are 15 residues in the CDR3. Germline CDR1 reads SGHNT; CDR2 reads YYREEE (reference sequence). V was trimmed by 4 bases and J by 4 bases, leaving 15 bases between them. For the CDR3, the DNA is TGTGCCAGCAGCCATGTTGGGACCGAATACAATGAGCAGTTCTTC. This encodes CASSHVGTEYNEQFF.

This chain connects TRBV7-9 to TRBJ1-5; tentative D call: TRBD1 (6 bases). Germline V lookup: CDR1 SEHNR, CDR2 FQNEAQ (reference sequence). V was clipped by 5 bases and J by 6 bases, with 14 bases between them. The CDR3 spans 14 residues. The CDR3 reads CASSRTGRRQPQHF. The CDR3 DNA reads TGTGCCAGCAGCCGTACAGGGCGTCGTCAGCCCCAGCATTTT.

Notes on this clone: No DNA is shown, since the ends of the CDR3 on it are uncertain; the CDR3 is the one TCRdb lists. V gene TRBV7-9 combines with J gene TRBJ1-4; TRBD1 is the table's D call, not checked against the DNA. From germline, CDR1 is SEHNR and CDR2 FQNEAQ (reference sequence). The CDR3 adds up to 14 amino acids, both ends counted. The CDR3 loop is CASSLSFGTGSLVF.

This clone was detected only a few times. V and J are TRBV11-3 and TRBJ2-2; possible D gene TRBD2, 5 bases. CDR3 length: 13 residues. CDR1 SGHNT and CDR2 YENEEA come from the germline V gene. V lost 6 bases and J 7 bases, leaving 12 bases between the germline ends. CDR3 DNA sequence: TGTGCCAGCAGGTTCAGTCGGGGCGGGGAGCTGTTTTTT. Encoded protein: CASRFSRGGELFF.

The chain uses TRBV19 and TRBJ1-1; maybe TRBD1 (6 bases). V lost 5 bases to trimming and J lost 0 bases, with 13 bases between them. Per germline, CDR1 LNHDA and CDR2 SQIVND (reference sequence). CDR3 length: 15 residues. As DNA, the CDR3 is TGTGCCAGTAGTCTGACAGGAGCCTTGAACACTGAAGCTTTCTTT. Translated, it gives CASSLTGALNTEAFF. Complete variable domain (other parts from reference TRBV19 and TRBJ1-1): DGGITQSPKYLFRKEGQNVTLSCEQNLNHDAMYWYRQDPGQGLRLIYYSQIVNDFQKGDIAEGYSVSREKKESFPLTVTSAQKNPTAFYLCASSLTGALNTEAFFGQGTRLTVV.

The chain joins TRBV4-3 to TRBJ2-2, with 10 nucleotides matching TRBD2. The V gene end was trimmed by 1 base and the J gene end by 3 bases; junction bases not matched to a gene: 8. Germline CDR1 LGHNA, CDR2 YSLEER. The CDR3 is made up of 18 amino acids. The CDR3, as DNA: TGCGCCAGCAGCCAAGGGGCCCCTGGACTAGCGGACACCGGGGAGCTGTTTTTT. It translates to CASSQGAPGLADTGELFF.

V gene TRBV6-6 combines with J gene TRBJ1-2, with D hard to call. From germline, CDR1 is MNHNY and CDR2 SVGAGI (reference sequence). The CDR3 totals 15 residues. V lost 0 bases, J lost 4 bases, and 12 bases lay in between. The CDR3 is CASSYSGRDIYGYTF. In DNA form, the CDR3 reads TGTGCCAGCAGTTACTCGGGCAGAGACATCTATGGCTACACCTTC.

The CDR3 coding sequence is TGTGCCTCAGATGGTTCGGGGCTTGGAAAACTGTTTTTT. Its protein is CASDGSGLGKLFF. The chain recombines TRBV30 with TRBJ1-4, with D perhaps TRBD1 (5 bases). V lost 7 bases to trimming and J lost 10 bases, with 19 bases between them. This CDR3 region has 13 residues. Germline V lookup: CDR1 GTSNPN, CDR2 SVGIG (reference sequence).

The rearrangement uses TRBV7-9 and TRBJ1-2; D remains unclear. V was trimmed by 0 bases and J by 2 bases, leaving 7 bases between them. This CDR3 spans 14 amino acids. Germline V gene data show CDR1 as SEHNR and CDR2 as FQNEAQ (reference sequence). CDR3 loop: CASSLAERNYGYTF. The CDR3 region has the DNA TGTGCCAGCAGCTTAGCTGAACGCAACTATGGCTACACCTTC.